The 15 T cell receptor beta chains in this list originate from one sample, sequenced in a study of blood T cell repertoires in COVID-19. The assay was immunoSEQ multiplex PCR, and TCRdb's table has in-frame clones only and misses some. Of 250,000 to 300,000 clones listed, 81% were seen once; the top ten hold 2.5% to 3.5%. Specimen: peripheral blood. The receptors derive from a woman aged 55-75 years with active or convalescent COVID-19.

The V call is TRBV18, the J call TRBJ1-2; D gene uncertain. The CDR3 runs 13 residues. Trimming shortened V by 3 bases and J by 6 bases, and 11 bases separated the two germline ends. Germline V gives CDR1 KGHSH, CDR2 LQKENI. The CDR3 DNA is TGTGCCAGCTCACCCCCCAACCGGGATGGCTACACCTTC. Its protein is CASSPPNRDGYTF.

This rearrangement joins TRBV6-6 to TRBJ1-5; D may be TRBD1 (6 bases). Trimming stripped 0 bases from V and 5 bases from J, with 11 bases between. The CDR3 totals 15 residues. Germline V lookup: CDR1 MNHNY, CDR2 SVGAGI (reference sequence). The CDR3 sequence: CASSYSSGAYQPQHF. The CDR3 bases are TGTGCCAGCAGTTACTCGTCAGGGGCCTATCAGCCCCAGCATTTT.

V and J are TRBV4-1 and TRBJ1-1, with TRBD1 matching 9 bases. Trimming removed 4 bases from V and 7 bases from J; junction bases left unmatched: 7. CDR1 is MGHRA and CDR2 is YSYEKL in the germline V gene. This CDR3 has 14 residues. The CDR3 is CASSRDRAILEAFF. The CDR3 DNA reads as TGCGCCAGCAGCCGGGACAGGGCTATACTTGAAGCTTTCTTT.

The rearrangement links TRBV5-1 to TRBJ2-3; 11 bases map to TRBD1. The CDR3 sequence is 18 residues long. J gave up 0 bases and V 3 bases, and 9 bases lay outside the gene matches. Germline CDR1 and CDR2: SGHRS and YFSETQ. CDR3 bases: TGCGCCAGCAGCTCGGGACAGGGGGGATTTATTAGCACAGATACGCAGTATTTT. It is translated as CASSSGQGGFISTDTQYF.

This clone turned up a few times. The chain joins TRBV3-1 (or the pseudogene TRBV3-2) to TRBJ1-5, with D unclear. The CDR3 sequence is 14 residues long. Germline lookup yields CDR1 LGHDT and CDR2 YNNKEL (reference sequence). V lost 0 bases and J 11 bases, leaving 14 bases between the germline ends. In nucleotides, the CDR3 is TGTGCCAGCAGCCAAGAGCCACATAATCCAGCCCAGCATTTT. This encodes CASSQEPHNPAQHF.

This clone was recorded at least ten times. The chain carries TRBV18 and TRBJ2-7; possibly TRBD1 for D (6 bases). The V end was cut by 4 bases, the J end by 0 bases, with 7 bases between. Germline CDR1 is KGHSH and CDR2 is LQKENI. The CDR3 runs to 13 residues. The CDR3 here is CASSLQGSYEQYF. CDR3 DNA sequence: TGTGCCAGCTCACTACAGGGCTCCTACGAGCAGTACTTC.

This clone occurred a few times. The chain uses TRBV7-2 and TRBJ1-2, with 10 bases fitting TRBD1. This CDR3 contains 16 residues. Germline values: CDR1 SGHTA, CDR2 FQGNSA. Trimming cost V 0 bases and J 2 bases; bases outside gene matches: 3. This CDR3 reads CASSLADRGQNYGYTF. The CDR3 DNA reads TGTGCCAGCAGCTTAGCCGACAGGGGGCAGAACTATGGCTACACCTTC.

This sequence joins TRBV11-1 and TRBJ1-2; the D is unclear. CDR1 and CDR2 from the germline V gene are SGHAT and FQDESV (reference sequence). The CDR3 has 16 residues. Between the trimmed V and J ends, which lost 5 bases and 2 bases, there was a span of 18 bases. The CDR3 DNA is TGTGCCAGCAGCCCGCTCGGGGTTGGGCTCAACTATGGCTACACCTTC. It encodes CASSPLGVGLNYGYTF.

V and J are TRBV6-5 and TRBJ1-6; D uncertain. Trimming left V 5 bases short and J 4 bases short, with 12 bases between. The CDR3 extends over 15 amino acids. Germline lookup yields CDR1 MNHEY and CDR2 SVGAGI. The CDR3 protein is CASSLRAPYNSPLHF. In nucleotides, the CDR3 is TGTGCCAGCAGTCTTAGAGCTCCGTATAATTCACCCCTCCACTTT.

The chain links TRBV24-1 to TRBJ1-2; 7 bases are shared with TRBD1. CDR1 is KGHDR, CDR2 SFDVKD, per germline. The CDR3 has 13 residues. The V gene end was trimmed by 8 bases and the J gene end by 5 bases; junction bases not matched to a gene: 7. CDR3 loop: CATTSGTAYGYTF. Here the CDR3 DNA reads TGTGCCACCACCTCCGGGACAGCATATGGCTACACCTTC.

The chain has TRBV10-3 and TRBJ2-3; TRBD2 aligns across 10 bases. The J segment lost 1 base and the V segment lost 6 bases, leaving 7 bases of the junction unmatched. The length of the CDR3 is 16 residues. CDR1 is ENHRY and CDR2 is SYGVKD in the germline V gene. The CDR3 is CAIRDSSGGRTDTQYF. CDR3 DNA: TGTGCCATCAGAGACTCTAGCGGGGGACGCACAGATACGCAGTATTTT.

This sequence joins TRBV5-1 and TRBJ1-1; no reliable D call. Germline CDR1 SGHRS, CDR2 YFSETQ. The CDR3 runs to 13 residues. The V end was cut by 4 bases, the J end by 6 bases, with 13 bases between. The CDR3 reads CASSERSGAEAFF. CDR3 nucleotides: TGCGCCAGCAGCGAGAGATCGGGTGCTGAAGCTTTCTTT.

This chain connects TRBV3-1 (or the pseudogene TRBV3-2) to TRBJ2-5, with TRBD2 identical over 9 bases. The germline CDR1 and CDR2 sequences are LGHDT and YNNKEL (reference sequence). Trimming took 0 bases from V and 4 from J; bases not matched to a gene: 3. This CDR3 region has 15 residues. The DNA for the CDR3 is TGTGCCAGCAGCCAAGATCCAGCGGGGGGAGAGACCCAGTACTTC. Translating gives CASSQDPAGGETQYF.

The rearrangement joins TRBV7-2 to TRBJ1-1; 9 bases match TRBD1. The V and J ends lost 0 bases and 1 base, in that order; junction bases with no gene match: 6. CDR3 length equals 17 residues. CDR1 is SGHTA, CDR2 FQGNSA, per germline. This chain's CDR3 is CASSLALGQGKNTEAFF. The CDR3 nucleotides are TGTGCCAGCAGCTTAGCCTTAGGACAGGGGAAGAACACTGAAGCTTTCTTT.

V usage is TRBV7-3 and J usage is TRBJ2-1; 9 bases agree with TRBD1. There are 12 residues in the CDR3. V trimming: 5 bases; J trimming: 13 bases; junction bases outside the gene matches: 6. The germline gives CDR1 SGHTA, CDR2 FQGTGA. CDR3: CASSPDRGLQFF. Written as DNA, the CDR3 is TGTGCCAGCAGCCCGGACAGGGGCCTTCAGTTCTTC.